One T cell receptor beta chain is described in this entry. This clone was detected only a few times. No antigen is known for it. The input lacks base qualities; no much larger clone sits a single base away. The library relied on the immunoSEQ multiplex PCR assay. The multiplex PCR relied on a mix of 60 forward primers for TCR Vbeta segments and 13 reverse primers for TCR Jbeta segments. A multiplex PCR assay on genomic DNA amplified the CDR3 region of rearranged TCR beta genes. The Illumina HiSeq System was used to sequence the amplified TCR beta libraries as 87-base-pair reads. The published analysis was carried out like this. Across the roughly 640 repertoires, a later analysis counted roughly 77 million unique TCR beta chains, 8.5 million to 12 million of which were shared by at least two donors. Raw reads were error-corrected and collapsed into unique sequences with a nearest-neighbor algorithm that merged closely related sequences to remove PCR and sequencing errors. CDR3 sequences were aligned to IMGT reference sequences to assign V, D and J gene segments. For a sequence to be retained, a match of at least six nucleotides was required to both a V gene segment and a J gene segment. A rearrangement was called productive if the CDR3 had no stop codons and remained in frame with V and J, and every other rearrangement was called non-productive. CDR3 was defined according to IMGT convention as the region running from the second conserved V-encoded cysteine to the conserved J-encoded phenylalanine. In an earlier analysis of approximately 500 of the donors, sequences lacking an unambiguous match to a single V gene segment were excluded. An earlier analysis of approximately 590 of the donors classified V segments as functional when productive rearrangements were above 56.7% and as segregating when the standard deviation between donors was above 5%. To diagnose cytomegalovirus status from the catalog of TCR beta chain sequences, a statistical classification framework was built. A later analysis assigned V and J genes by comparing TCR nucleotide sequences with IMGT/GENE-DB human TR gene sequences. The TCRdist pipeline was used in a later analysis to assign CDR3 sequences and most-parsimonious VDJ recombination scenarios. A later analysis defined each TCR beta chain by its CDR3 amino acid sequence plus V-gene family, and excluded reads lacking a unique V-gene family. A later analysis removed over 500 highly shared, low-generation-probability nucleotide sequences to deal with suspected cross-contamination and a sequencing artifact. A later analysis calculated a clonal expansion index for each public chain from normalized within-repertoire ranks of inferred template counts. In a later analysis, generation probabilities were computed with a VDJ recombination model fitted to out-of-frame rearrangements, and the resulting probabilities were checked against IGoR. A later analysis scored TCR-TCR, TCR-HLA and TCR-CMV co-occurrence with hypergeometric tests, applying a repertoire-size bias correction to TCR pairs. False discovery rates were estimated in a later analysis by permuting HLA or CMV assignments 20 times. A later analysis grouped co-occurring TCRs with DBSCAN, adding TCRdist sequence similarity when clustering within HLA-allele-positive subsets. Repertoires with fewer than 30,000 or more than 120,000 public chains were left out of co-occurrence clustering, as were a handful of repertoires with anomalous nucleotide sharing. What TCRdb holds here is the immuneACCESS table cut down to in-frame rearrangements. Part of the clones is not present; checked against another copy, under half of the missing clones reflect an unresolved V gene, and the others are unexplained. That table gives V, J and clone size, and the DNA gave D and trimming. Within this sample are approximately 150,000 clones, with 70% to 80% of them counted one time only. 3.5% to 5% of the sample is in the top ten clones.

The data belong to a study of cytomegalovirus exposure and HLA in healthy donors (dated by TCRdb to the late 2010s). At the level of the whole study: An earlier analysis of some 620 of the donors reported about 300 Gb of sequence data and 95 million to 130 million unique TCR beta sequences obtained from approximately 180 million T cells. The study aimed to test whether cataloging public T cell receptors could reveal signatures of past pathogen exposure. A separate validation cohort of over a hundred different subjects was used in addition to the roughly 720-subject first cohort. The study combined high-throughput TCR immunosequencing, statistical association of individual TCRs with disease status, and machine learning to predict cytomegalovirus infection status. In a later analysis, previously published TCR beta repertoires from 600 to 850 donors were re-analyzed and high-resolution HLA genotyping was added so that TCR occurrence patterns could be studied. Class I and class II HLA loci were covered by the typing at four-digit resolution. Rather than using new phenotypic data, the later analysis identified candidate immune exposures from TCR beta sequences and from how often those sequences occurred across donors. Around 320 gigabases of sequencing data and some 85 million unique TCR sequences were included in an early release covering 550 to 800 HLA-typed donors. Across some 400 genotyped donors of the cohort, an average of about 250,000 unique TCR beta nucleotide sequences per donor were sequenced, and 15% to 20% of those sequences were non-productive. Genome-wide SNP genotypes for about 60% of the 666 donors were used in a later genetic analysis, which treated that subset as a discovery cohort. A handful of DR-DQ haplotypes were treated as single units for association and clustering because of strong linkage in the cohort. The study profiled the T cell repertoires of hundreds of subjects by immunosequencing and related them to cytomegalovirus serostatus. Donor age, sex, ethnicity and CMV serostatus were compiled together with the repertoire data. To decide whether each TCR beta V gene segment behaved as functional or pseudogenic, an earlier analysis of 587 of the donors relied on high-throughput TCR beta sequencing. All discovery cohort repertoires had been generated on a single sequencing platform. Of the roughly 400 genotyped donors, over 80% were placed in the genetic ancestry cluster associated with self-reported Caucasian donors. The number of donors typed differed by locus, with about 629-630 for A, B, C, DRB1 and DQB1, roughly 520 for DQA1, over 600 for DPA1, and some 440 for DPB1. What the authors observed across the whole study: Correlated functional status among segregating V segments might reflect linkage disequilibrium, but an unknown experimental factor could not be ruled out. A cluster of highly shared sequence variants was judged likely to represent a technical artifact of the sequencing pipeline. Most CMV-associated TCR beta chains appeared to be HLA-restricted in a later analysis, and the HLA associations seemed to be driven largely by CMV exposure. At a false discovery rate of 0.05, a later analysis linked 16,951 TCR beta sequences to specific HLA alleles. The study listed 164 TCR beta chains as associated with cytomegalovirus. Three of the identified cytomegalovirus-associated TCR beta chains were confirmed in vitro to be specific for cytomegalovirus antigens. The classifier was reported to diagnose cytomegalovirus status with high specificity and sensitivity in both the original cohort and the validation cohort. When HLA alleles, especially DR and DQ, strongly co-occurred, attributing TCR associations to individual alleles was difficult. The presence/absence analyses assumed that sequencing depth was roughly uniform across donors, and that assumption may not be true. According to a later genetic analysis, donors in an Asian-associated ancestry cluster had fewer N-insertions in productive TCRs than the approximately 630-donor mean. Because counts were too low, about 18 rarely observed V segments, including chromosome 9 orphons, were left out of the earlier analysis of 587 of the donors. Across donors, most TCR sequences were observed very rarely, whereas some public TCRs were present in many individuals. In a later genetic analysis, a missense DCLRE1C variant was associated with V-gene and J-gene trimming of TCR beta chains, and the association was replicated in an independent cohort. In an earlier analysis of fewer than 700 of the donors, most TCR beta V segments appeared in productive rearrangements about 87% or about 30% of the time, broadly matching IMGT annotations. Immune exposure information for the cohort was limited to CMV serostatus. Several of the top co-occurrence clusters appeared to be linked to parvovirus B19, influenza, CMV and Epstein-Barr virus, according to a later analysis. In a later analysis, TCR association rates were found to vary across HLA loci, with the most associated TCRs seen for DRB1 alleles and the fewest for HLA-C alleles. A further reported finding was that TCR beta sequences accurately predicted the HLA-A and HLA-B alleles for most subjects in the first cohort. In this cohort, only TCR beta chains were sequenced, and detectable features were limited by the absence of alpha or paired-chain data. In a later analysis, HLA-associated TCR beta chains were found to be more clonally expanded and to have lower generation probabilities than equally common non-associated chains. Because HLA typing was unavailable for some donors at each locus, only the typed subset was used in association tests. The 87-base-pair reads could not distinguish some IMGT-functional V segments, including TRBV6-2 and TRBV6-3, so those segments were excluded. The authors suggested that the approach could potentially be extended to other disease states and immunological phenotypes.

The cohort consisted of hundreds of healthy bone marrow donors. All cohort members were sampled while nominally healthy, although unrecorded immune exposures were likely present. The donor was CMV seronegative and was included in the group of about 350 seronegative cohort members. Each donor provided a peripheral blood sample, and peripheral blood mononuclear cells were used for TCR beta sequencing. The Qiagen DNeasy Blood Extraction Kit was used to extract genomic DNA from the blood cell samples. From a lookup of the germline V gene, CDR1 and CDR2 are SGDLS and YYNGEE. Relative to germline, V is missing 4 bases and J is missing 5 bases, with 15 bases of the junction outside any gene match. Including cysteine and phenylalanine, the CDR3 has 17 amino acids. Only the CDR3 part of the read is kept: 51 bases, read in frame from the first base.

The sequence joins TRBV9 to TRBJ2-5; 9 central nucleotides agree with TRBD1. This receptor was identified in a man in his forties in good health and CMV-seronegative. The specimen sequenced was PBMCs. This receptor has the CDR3 CASSPRPGQGLMETQYF. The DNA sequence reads TGTGCCAGCAGCCCCCGTCCGGGACAGGGCTTAATGGAGACCCAGTACTTC.